This TCR beta chain was observed in a study of blood T cell repertoires in COVID-19 (dated by TCRdb to the early 2020s). Background for the entire study: Collaborator samples came from the United States, Italy and Spain and covered acute and convalescent phases of COVID-19. HLA class I and class II types, where available, came from metadata supplied by the sample provider rather than from assay-based typing. The sample metadata nearly always contained a de-identified subject ID, COVID-19 status, age in years and sex. The material from the prospective study consisted of cDNA or gDNA derived from T cells, B-cell-depleted T cells, or PBMCs. The samples were drawn from the first 160 participants of the ongoing ImmuneRACE study and from 1,254 subjects provided by 6 global collaborators. A freely available public database, intended as a resource for researchers studying the immune response to SARS-CoV-2, is where the repertoires were released. Subjects who had been exposed to COVID-19, were actively infected with it, or had recovered from it provided the deeply sampled blood TCRbeta repertoires that made up the dataset.

On this clone: This clone's antigen is unknown. There are no base qualities to consult, and no much larger clone falls within one base.

The immunoSEQ Assay, a bias-controlled multiplex PCR, was used to amplify TCRbeta CDR3 regions from genomic DNA. For the original study's pipeline: The number of nucleated cells in each sample was estimated from the amplification of reference gene primers within the assay. To quantify the absolute abundance of each unique TCRbeta CDR3 rearrangement, sequence reads were collapsed and filtered. Productive Simpson clonality was computed per sample as the square root of Simpson's diversity index over productive rearrangements. Imported from immuneACCESS, the table was reduced by TCRdb to in-frame sequences with V and J called. These copies leave out some clones; in studies compared against another copy, an unresolved V gene accounts for under half, and the cause of the remainder is not known. The V and J calls and clone size are taken from that table; D and trimming were inferred from the DNA. The sample table holds roughly 99,000 clones, of which 60% to 85% were seen once. The ten largest clonotypes hold approximately 4.5% of the sample.

Study-wide conclusions, independent of this receptor: The quantity of clinical and demographic metadata differed by source and by participant and was supplied without curation.

Whole blood was collected in K2EDTA tubes by collaborating institutions according to the institutions' own protocols. For TCRbeta analysis, collaborators shipped samples as frozen whole blood, isolated PBMCs, or DNA extracted from either of those sample types. From the germline V gene, CDR1 is KGHDR and CDR2 is SFDVKD. V and J are truncated by 4 bases and 6 bases respectively, leaving an intervening sequence of 12 bases. Reading from cysteine to phenylalanine, the CDR3 counts 14 amino acids. Just the 42-base CDR3 DNA is kept, in frame starting at base 1. The source of this sequence is a man aged 65 to 85 with acute or convalescent COVID-19. The specimen was peripheral blood. The chain uses TRBV24-1 and TRBJ2-1; a tentative D match to TRBD1 spans 5 bases. The CDR3 protein sequence reads: CATSDPRQTNEQFF. In nucleotides, the sequence is TGTGCCACCAGTGACCCCAGACAGACCAATGAGCAGTTCTTC.